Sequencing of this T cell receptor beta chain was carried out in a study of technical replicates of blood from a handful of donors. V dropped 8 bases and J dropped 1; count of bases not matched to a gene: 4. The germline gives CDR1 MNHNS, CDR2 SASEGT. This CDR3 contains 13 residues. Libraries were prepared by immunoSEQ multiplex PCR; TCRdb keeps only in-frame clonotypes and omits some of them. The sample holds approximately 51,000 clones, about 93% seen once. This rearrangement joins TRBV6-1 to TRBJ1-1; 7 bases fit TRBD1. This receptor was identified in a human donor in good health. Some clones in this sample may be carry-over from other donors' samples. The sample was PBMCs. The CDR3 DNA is TGTGCCAGCCGCCGACAGGGGAACACTGAAGCTTTCTTT. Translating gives CASRRQGNTEAFF.